Sequencing of this T cell receptor beta chain was carried out in a study of blood T cell repertoires in COVID-19. Looking at the study overall: Italy, Spain and the United States were the sources of the convalescent and acute COVID-19 samples. Sample material is recorded as cDNA or gDNA derived from T cells, B-cell-depleted T cells, or PBMCs.

Seattle patients were enrolled while actively infected and followed longitudinally. Original methodology: Estimation of nucleated cell counts relied on the amplification of reference gene primers. Some clones are missing from TCRdb's copy, which holds only in-frame ones; the method was immunoSEQ multiplex PCR. The V and J calls and clone size come from that table; D and trimming were worked out from the DNA. The table has around 140,000 clones, roughly nine tenths seen once. CDR3 length: 15 residues. V dropped 6 bases and J dropped 1 base, with 16 bases sitting between them. Germline lookup yields CDR1 SGHNT and CDR2 YENEEA.

The TCR comes from a man younger than 35 with COVID-19, enrolled during active disease. The specimen sequenced was peripheral blood. The chain couples TRBV11-3 to TRBJ2-7; D is ambiguous. CDR3 DNA sequence: TGTGCCAGCAGTCTCATAGCACCTCTTTCCTACGAGCAGTACTTC. It yields the protein CASSLIAPLSYEQYF.